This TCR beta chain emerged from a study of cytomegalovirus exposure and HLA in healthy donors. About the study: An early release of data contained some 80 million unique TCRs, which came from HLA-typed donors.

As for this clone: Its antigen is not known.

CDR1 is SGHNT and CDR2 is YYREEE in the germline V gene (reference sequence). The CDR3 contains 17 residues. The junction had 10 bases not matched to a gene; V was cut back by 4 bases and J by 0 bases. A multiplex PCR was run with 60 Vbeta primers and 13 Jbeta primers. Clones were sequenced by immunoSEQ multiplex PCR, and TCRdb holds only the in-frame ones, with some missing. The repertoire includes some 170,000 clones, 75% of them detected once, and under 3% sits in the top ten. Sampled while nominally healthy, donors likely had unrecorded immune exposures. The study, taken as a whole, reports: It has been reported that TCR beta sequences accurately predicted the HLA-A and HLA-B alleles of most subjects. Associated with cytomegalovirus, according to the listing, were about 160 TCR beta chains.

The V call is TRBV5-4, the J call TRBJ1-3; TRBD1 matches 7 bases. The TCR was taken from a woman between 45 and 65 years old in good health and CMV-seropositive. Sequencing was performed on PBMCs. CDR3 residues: CASSLLGAGGSGNTIYF. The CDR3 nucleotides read TGTGCCAGCAGCCTTTTGGGCGCAGGGGGCTCTGGAAACACCATATATTTT. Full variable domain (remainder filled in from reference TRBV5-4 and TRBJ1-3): ETGVTQSPTHLIKTRGQQVTLRCSSQSGHNTVSWYQQALGQGPQFIFQYYREEENGRGNFPPRFSGLQFPNYSSELNVNALELDDSALYLCASSLLGAGGSGNTIYFGEGSWLTVV.